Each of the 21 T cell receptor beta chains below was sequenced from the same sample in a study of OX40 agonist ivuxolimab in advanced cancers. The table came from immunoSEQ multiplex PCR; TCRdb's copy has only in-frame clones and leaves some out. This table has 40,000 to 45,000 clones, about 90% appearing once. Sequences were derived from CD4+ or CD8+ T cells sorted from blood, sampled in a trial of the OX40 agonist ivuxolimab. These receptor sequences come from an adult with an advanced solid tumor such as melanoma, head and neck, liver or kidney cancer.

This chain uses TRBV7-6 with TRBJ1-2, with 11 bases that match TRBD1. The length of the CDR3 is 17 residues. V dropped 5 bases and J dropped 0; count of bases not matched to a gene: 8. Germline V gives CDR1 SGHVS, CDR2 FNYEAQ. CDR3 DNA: TGTGCCAGCAGCCCAGGAGGGACAGGGGGGGCTAACTATGGCTACACCTTC. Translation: CASSPGGTGGANYGYTF.

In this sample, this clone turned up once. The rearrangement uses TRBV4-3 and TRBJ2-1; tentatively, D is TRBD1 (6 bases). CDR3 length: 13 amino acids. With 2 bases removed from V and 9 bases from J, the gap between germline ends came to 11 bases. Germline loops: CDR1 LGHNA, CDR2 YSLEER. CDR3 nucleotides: TGCGCCAGCAGCCAAAGGGGGACGCGTGAGCAGTTCTTC. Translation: CASSQRGTREQFF.

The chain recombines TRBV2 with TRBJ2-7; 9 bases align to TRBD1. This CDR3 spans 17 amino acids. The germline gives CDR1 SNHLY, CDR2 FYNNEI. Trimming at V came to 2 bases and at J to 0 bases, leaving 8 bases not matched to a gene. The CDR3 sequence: CASSERGQGSLSYEQYF. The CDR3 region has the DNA TGTGCCAGCAGTGAAAGGGGACAGGGTTCCCTCTCCTACGAGCAGTACTTC.

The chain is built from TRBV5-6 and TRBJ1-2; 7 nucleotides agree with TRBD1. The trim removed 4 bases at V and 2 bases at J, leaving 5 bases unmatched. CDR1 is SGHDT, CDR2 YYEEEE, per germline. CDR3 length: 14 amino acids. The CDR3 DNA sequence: TGTGCCAGCAGCGAGGGACAGTCGAACTATGGCTACACCTTC. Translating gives CASSEGQSNYGYTF.

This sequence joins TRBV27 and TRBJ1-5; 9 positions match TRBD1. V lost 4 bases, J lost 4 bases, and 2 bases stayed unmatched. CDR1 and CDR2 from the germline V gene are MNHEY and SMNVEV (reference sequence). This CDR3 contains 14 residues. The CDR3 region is CASSWTGDNQPQHF. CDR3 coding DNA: TGTGCCAGCAGTTGGACAGGGGATAATCAGCCCCAGCATTTT.

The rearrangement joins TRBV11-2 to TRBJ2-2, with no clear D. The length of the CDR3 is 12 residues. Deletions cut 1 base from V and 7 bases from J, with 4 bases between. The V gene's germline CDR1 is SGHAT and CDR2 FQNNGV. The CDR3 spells CASSLGVGELFF. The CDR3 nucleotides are TGTGCCAGCAGCTTAGGAGTCGGGGAGCTGTTTTTT.

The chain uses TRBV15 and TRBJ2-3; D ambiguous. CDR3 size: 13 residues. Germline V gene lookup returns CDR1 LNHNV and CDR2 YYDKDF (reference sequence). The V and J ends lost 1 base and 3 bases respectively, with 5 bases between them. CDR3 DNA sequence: TGTGCCACCAGCAGAGTCCTAACAGATACGCAGTATTTT. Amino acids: CATSRVLTDTQYF.

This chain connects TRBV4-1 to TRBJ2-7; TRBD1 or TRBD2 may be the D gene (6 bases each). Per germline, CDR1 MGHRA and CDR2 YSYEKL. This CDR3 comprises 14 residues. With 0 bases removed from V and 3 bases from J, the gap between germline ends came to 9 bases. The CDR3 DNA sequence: TGCGCCAGCAGCCAAGAACAGGGACTCTACGAGCAGTACTTC. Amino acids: CASSQEQGLYEQYF.

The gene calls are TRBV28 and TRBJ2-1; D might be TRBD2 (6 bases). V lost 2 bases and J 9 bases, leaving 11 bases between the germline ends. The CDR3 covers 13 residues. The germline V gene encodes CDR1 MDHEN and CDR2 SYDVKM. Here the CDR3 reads CASSLRGLVEQFF. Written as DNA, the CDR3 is TGTGCCAGCAGTTTACGGGGGTTGGTTGAGCAGTTCTTC.

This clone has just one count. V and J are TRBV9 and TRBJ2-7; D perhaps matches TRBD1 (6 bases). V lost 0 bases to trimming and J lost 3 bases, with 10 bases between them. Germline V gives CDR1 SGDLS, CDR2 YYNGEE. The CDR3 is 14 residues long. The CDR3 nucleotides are TGTGCCAGCAGCGTAGAGGACAGATTCTACGAGCAGTACTTC. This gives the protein CASSVEDRFYEQYF.

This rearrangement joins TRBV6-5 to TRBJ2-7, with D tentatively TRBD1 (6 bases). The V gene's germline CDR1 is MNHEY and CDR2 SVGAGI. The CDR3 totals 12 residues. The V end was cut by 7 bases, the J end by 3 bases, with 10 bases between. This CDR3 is CASKGQHYEQYF. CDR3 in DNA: TGTGCCAGCAAAGGACAGCACTACGAGCAGTACTTC.

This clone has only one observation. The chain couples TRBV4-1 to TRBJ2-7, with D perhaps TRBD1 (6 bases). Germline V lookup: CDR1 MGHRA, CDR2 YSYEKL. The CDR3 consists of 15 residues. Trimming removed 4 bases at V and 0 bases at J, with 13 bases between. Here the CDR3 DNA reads TGCGCCAGCAGCCCGCCCGGGACAAACTCCTACGAGCAGTACTTC. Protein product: CASSPPGTNSYEQYF.

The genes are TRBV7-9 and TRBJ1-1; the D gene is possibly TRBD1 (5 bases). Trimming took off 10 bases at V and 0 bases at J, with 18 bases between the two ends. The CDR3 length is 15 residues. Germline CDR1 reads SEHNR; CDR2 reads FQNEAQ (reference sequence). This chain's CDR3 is CATKKEGQLNTEAFF. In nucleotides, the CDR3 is TGTGCCACCAAAAAGGAGGGGCAGTTGAACACTGAAGCTTTCTTT.

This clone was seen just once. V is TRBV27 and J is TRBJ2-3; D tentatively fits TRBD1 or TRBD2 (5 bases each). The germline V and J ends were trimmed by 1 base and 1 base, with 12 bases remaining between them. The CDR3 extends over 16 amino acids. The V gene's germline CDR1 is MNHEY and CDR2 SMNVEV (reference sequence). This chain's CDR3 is CASSLLGVGGTDTQYF. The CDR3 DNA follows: TGTGCCAGCAGTTTATTAGGGGTCGGGGGCACAGATACGCAGTATTTT.

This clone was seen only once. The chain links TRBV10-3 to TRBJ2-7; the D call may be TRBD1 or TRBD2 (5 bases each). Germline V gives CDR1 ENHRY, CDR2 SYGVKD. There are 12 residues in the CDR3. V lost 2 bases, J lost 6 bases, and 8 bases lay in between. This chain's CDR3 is CAISEVGVEQYF. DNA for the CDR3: TGTGCCATCAGTGAGGTGGGGGTCGAGCAGTACTTC.

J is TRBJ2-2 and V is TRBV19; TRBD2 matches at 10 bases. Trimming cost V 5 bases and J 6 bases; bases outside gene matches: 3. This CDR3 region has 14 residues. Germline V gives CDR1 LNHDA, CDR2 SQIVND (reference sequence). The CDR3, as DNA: TGTGCCAGTAGTGTGAGCGGGAGGGCCGGGGAGCTGTTTTTT. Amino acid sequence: CASSVSGRAGELFF.

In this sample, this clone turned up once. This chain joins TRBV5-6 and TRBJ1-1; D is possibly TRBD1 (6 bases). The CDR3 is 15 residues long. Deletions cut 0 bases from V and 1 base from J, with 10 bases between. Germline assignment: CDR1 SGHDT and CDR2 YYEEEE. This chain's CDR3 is CASSLAPGANTEAFF. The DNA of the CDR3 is TGTGCCAGCAGCTTGGCTCCAGGGGCGAACACTGAAGCTTTCTTT. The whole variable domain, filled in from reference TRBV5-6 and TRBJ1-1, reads DAGVTQSPTHLIKTRGQQVTLRCSPKSGHDTVSWYQQALGQGPQFIFQYYEEEERQRGNFPDRFSGHQFPNYSSELNVNALLLGDSALYLCASSLAPGANTEAFFGQGTRLTVV.

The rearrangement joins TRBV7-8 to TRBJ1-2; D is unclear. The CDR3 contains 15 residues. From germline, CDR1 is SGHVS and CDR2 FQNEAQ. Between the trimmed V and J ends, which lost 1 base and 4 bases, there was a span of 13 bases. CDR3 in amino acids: CASSLVDGPIYGYTF. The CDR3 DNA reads TGTGCCAGCAGCTTAGTGGACGGACCTATCTATGGCTACACCTTC.

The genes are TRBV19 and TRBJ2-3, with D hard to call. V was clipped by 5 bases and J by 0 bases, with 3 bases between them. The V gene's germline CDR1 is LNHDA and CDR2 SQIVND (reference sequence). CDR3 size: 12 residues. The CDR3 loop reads CASSPSTDTQYF. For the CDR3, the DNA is TGTGCCAGTAGTCCGAGCACAGATACGCAGTATTTT.

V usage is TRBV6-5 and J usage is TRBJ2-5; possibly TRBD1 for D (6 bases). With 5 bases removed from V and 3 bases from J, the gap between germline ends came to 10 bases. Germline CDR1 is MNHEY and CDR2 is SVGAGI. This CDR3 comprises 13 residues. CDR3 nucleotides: TGTGCCAGCAGTGGACAGTTGGAAGAGACCCAGTACTTC. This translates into CASSGQLEETQYF.

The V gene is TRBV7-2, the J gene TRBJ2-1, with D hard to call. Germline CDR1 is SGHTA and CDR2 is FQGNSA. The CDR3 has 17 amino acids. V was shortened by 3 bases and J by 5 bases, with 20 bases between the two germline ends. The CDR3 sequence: CASSFSQNYNNNNEQFF. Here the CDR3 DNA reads TGTGCCAGCAGCTTCAGTCAGAACTACAATAATAACAATGAGCAGTTCTTC.